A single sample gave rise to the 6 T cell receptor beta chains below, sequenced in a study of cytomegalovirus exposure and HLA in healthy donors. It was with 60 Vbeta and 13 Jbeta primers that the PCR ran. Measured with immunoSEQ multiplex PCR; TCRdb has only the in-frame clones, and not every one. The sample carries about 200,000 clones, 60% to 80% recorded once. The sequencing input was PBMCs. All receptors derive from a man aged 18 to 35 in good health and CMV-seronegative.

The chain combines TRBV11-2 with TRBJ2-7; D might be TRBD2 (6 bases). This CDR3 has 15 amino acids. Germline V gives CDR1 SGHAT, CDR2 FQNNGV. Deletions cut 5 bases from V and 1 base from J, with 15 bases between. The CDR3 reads CASSLDGTASYEQYF. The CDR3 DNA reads TGTGCCAGCAGCCTCGATGGGACTGCTTCCTACGAGCAGTACTTC.

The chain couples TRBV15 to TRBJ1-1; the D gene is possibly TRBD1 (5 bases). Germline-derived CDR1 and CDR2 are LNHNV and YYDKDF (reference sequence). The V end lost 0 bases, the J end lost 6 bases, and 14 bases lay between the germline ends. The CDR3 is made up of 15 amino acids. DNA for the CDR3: TGTGCCACCAGCAGAGATGTCGGGGGGATCTCTGAAGCTTTCTTT. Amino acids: CATSRDVGGISEAFF.

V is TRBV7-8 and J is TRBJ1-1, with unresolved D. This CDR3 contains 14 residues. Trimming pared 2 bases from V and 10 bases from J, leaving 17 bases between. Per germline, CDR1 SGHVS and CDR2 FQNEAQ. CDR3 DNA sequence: TGTGCCAGCAGCTTATCCGAGACTCTCTCGATAGCTTTCTTT. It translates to CASSLSETLSIAFF.

This chain's CDR3 is CSVEAEGGFQGGYTF. CDR3 DNA: TGCAGCGTTGAAGCAGAGGGAGGTTTTCAAGGCGGCTACACCTTC. The chain is built from TRBV29-1 and TRBJ1-2; no firm D call. The germline V gene encodes CDR1 SQVTM and CDR2 ANQGSEA. The CDR3 covers 15 residues. V gave up 1 base and J gave up 8 bases, with 20 bases separating them.

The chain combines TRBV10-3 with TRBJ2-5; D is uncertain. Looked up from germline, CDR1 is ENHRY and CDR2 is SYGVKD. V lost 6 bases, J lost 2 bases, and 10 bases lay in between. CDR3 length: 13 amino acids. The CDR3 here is CAIRAAVQETQYF. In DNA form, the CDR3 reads TGTGCCATCAGAGCCGCGGTTCAAGAGACCCAGTACTTC.

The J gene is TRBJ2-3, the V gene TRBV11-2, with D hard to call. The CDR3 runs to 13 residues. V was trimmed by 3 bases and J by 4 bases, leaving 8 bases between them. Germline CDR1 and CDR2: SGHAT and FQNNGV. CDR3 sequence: CASSLGSPDTQYF. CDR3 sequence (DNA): TGTGCCAGCAGCTTGGGCTCCCCAGATACGCAGTATTTT. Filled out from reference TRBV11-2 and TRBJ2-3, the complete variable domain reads EAGVAQSPRYKIIEKRQSVAFWCNPISGHATLYWYQQILGQGPKLLIQFQNNGVVDDSQLPKDRFSAERLKGVDSTLKIQPAKLEDSAVYLCASSLGSPDTQYFGPGTRLTVL.